The T cell receptor (beta chain) under discussion was sequenced for a study of T cell changes during pregnancy in multiple sclerosis. Germline values: CDR1 ENHRY, CDR2 SYGVKD. The CDR3 consists of 15 residues. V lost 3 bases to trimming and J lost 1 base; unmatched junction nucleotides: 3. Generated by immunoSEQ multiplex PCR, the TCRdb table keeps only in-frame clones and is missing some. The sample comprises about 45,000 clones, 90% to 97% of which are singletons, and 0.85% to 1% rests with the top ten. The clonotype was recovered from a female donor with multiple sclerosis, enrolled in a pregnancy study. This specimen consisted of peripheral blood, obtained in the second trimester of pregnancy. The chain links TRBV10-3 to TRBJ2-3; 8 bases match TRBD2. The CDR3: CAISDGGDRTDTQYF. In DNA form, the CDR3 reads TGTGCCATCAGTGACGGGGGGGACCGCACAGATACGCAGTATTTT.